This T cell receptor beta chain was retrieved from a study of shared clonotypes between healthy human individuals. Study observations and caveats: Clonotype sharing levels among donors were expected to vary with sequencing depth.

Only in-frame clones appear in the TCRdb table, and some are missing; sequencing was by immunoSEQ multiplex PCR. The table shows about 340,000 clones, with roughly 80% occurring only once. Germline assignment: CDR1 MRHNA and CDR2 SNTAGT. The trim removed 2 bases at V and 2 bases at J, leaving 5 bases unmatched. CDR3 length: 15 amino acids. Worth noting for this clone: The target antigen is unknown.

The chain has TRBV6-4 and TRBJ2-7; 8 bases line up with TRBD2. The source of this sequence is a man aged 30-40 years in good health. Sequencing used memory CD4+ T cells sorted from blood. Subset given: CD45RA-negative fraction. This CDR3 reads CASSDRGGPTYEQYF. CDR3 coding DNA: TGTGCCAGCAGTGACCGGGGGGGGCCTACCTACGAGCAGTACTTC.